Each of the 8 T cell receptor beta chains below was sequenced from the same sample in a study of blood T cell repertoires in COVID-19. The data were produced by immunoSEQ multiplex PCR, yet TCRdb's version contains in-frame clones alone and is incomplete. The sample consists of around 230,000 clones, roughly 88% of them appearing once. The sample taken for sequencing was peripheral blood. Source of these receptors: a man aged 35 to 55 with acute or convalescent COVID-19.

J is TRBJ1-1 and V is TRBV5-4, with no clear D. The CDR3 has 14 residues. CDR1 SGHNT and CDR2 YYREEE come from the germline V gene (reference sequence). The V gene lost 1 base and the J gene lost 6 bases, with 13 bases spanning the gap. The chain's CDR3 is CASSLPLATAEAFF. The CDR3 DNA follows: TGTGCCAGCAGCTTGCCCCTTGCCACAGCTGAAGCTTTCTTT.

This clone showed up just once. The chain recombines TRBV2 with TRBJ2-1; TRBD1 aligns across 8 bases. CDR3 size: 14 residues. CDR1 SNHLY and CDR2 FYNNEI come from the germline V gene. The trim removed 8 bases at V and 10 bases at J, leaving 13 bases unmatched. This CDR3 is CASGEDRVVREQFF. CDR3 DNA sequence: TGTGCCAGCGGAGAGGACAGGGTCGTCAGGGAGCAGTTCTTC. The variable domain in full, completed from reference TRBV2 and TRBJ2-1, reads EPEVTQTPSHQVTQMGQEVILRCVPISNHLYFYWYRQILGQKVEFLVSFYNNEISEKSEIFDDQFSVERPDGSNFTLKIRSTKLEDSAMYFCASGEDRVVREQFFGPGTRLTVL.

V gene TRBV6-2 or TRBV6-3 combines with J gene TRBJ2-1; no definite D call. Trimming pared 6 bases from V and 7 bases from J, leaving 28 bases between. Germline CDR1 MNHEY, CDR2 SVGEGT. The CDR3 has 18 residues. DNA for the CDR3: TGTGCCAGCAGCCCACCGCCTAACTTACCGTACCGTTCGAATGAGCAGTTCTTC. Protein product: CASSPPPNLPYRSNEQFF.

This chain joins TRBV7-8 and TRBJ1-1, with 8 positions matching TRBD1. Looked up from germline, CDR1 is SGHVS and CDR2 is FQNEAQ. This CDR3 has 15 residues. The V gene end was trimmed by 5 bases and the J gene end by 4 bases; junction bases not matched to a gene: 9. CDR3 sequence: CASSPVTGGGTEAFF. The CDR3 coding sequence is TGTGCCAGCAGCCCCGTTACAGGGGGTGGCACTGAAGCTTTCTTT.

The chain links TRBV5-4 to TRBJ1-1; D may be TRBD1 (6 bases). V lost 3 bases to trimming and J lost 11 bases, with 14 bases between them. Germline CDR1 and CDR2: SGHNT and YYREEE (reference sequence). The CDR3 contains 12 residues. CDR3: CASSWEGEDAFF. In nucleotides, the CDR3 is TGTGCCAGCAGCTGGGAGGGGGAAGATGCTTTCTTT.

This chain connects TRBV19 to TRBJ1-5, with 10 bases matching TRBD1. Trimming at V came to 2 bases and at J to 7 bases, leaving 8 bases not matched to a gene. In germline, CDR1 is LNHDA, CDR2 SQIVND (reference sequence). The CDR3 is 16 amino acids. In nucleotides, the CDR3 is TGTGCCAGTAGTATATCGGACAGGGGGACTGGGCAGCCCCAGCATTTT. This encodes CASSISDRGTGQPQHF.

The chain links TRBV19 to TRBJ2-3, with TRBD2 as a possible D gene (6 bases). The CDR3 runs 15 residues. Between the trimmed V and J ends, which lost 3 bases and 3 bases, there was a span of 13 bases. Looked up from germline, CDR1 is LNHDA and CDR2 is SQIVND (reference sequence). CDR3 loop: CASSMLGGTTDTQYF. The CDR3 DNA follows: TGTGCCAGTAGTATGCTTGGAGGGACGACAGATACGCAGTATTTT. Drawing the rest from reference TRBV19 and TRBJ2-3, the complete variable domain is DGGITQSPKYLFRKEGQNVTLSCEQNLNHDAMYWYRQDPGQGLRLIYYSQIVNDFQKGDIAEGYSVSREKKESFPLTVTSAQKNPTAFYLCASSMLGGTTDTQYFGPGTRLTVL.

This chain connects TRBV2 to TRBJ1-4, with 7 positions matching TRBD1. V lost 10 bases, J lost 5 bases, and 7 bases stayed unmatched. The CDR3 consists of 13 residues. Germline CDR1 is SNHLY and CDR2 is FYNNEI. The CDR3 protein is CANAEGGNEKLFF. In nucleotides, the CDR3 is TGTGCCAACGCCGAAGGGGGCAATGAAAAACTGTTTTTT.